This TCR beta chain was recovered during a study of tumor and adjacent non-tumor tissue in lung cancer. Study-level points and caveats: Shorter survival was associated with higher TCR diversity in tumors.

Three rounds of nested PCR, following a modified ARM-PCR protocol, produced the TCRbeta library. Using its own MiXCR run on the multiplex PCR reads, TCRdb lists one record per CDR3 protein. The table records 90,000 to 120,000 distinct CDR3 sequences, about 60% of them present only once. This clonotype was detected a few times. Its target is unknown. Compared with germline, one end of the junction differs, possibly owing to a read error. No cell sorting was done before RNA was extracted from the tissue. More than 3 cm separated this lung sample from the edge of the tumor. This receptor was obtained from a man younger than 40 with non-small cell lung cancer. The specimen sequenced was distant non-tumor lung tissue.

This CDR3 is CSARDLRGRYTGELVF. In nucleotides, the CDR3 is TGCAGTGCTAGAGATTTAAGGGGGAGGTACACCGGGGAGCTGGTTTTT. This chain joins TRBV20-1 and TRBJ2-2; D may match TRBD1 or TRBD2 (6 bases each). The V gene's germline CDR1 is DFQATT and CDR2 SNEGSKA (reference sequence). The CDR3 runs 16 residues.